One and the same sample provided the 14 T cell receptor beta chains below, sequenced in a study of shared clonotypes between healthy human individuals. The data were produced by immunoSEQ multiplex PCR, yet TCRdb's version contains in-frame clones alone and is incomplete. The sample carries 2,100,000 or so clones, roughly 95% recorded once. The source material was naive CD4+ T cells sorted from blood. Described subset: CD45RA+ positively selected. These receptors all come from a man younger than 30 in good health.

V gene TRBV30 combines with J gene TRBJ1-2; possible D gene TRBD1, 6 bases. V shed 7 bases and J shed 2 bases, with 14 bases lying between them. The germline CDR1 and CDR2 sequences are GTSNPN and SVGIG (reference sequence). The CDR3 consists of 13 residues. The DNA of the CDR3 is TGTGCCTTAACAGGGATACTAAACTATGGCTACACCTTC. Translated, it gives CALTGILNYGYTF.

As concerns this clone: Distinct nucleotide sequences in the sample also encode this CDR3. The V call is TRBV6-5, the J call TRBJ1-1; 7 bases fit TRBD1. The ends lost 6 bases at V and 1 base at J; junction bases unmatched: 5. The length of the CDR3 is 14 residues. Germline V gives CDR1 MNHEY, CDR2 SVGAGI. CDR3 in DNA: TGTGCCAGCAGACGGACAGGCACGAACACTGAAGCTTTCTTT. This encodes CASRRTGTNTEAFF.

This chain joins TRBV19 and TRBJ1-5, with D perhaps matching TRBD1 (6 bases). CDR1 is LNHDA, CDR2 SQIVND, per germline (reference sequence). V was clipped by 6 bases and J by 0 bases, with 15 bases between them. The CDR3 loop spans 16 amino acids. DNA of the CDR3: TGTGCCAGTAGGCGGGCAGGGGTAAATAGCAATCAGCCCCAGCATTTT. Amino acid sequence: CASRRAGVNSNQPQHF.

The chain carries TRBV18 and TRBJ2-1, with 8 positions matching TRBD2. Germline CDR1 KGHSH, CDR2 LQKENI. V gave up 2 bases and J gave up 8 bases; unmatched junction bases: 8. There are 15 residues in the CDR3. The CDR3 nucleotides read TGTGCCAGCTCACCAGGGTCTAGCGGGTTGGATGAGCAGTTCTTC. Protein product: CASSPGSSGLDEQFF.

The chain combines TRBV30 with TRBJ1-1; D gene unclear. Germline V gene sequence: CDR1 GTSNPN, CDR2 SVGIG (reference sequence). The CDR3 has 14 amino acids. With 4 bases removed from V and 4 bases from J, the gap between germline ends came to 16 bases. CDR3 coding DNA: TGTGCCTGGACCGGTGGGGTTTGGGGCACTGAAGCTTTCTTT. Translating gives CAWTGGVWGTEAFF.

V is TRBV2 and J is TRBJ2-3; 11 nucleotides agree with TRBD2. With 5 bases clipped from V and 4 bases from J, the junction kept 5 bases outside the gene matches. The germline gives CDR1 SNHLY, CDR2 FYNNEI. The CDR3 extends over 15 amino acids. CDR3: CASSQTSGGSDTQYF. CDR3 bases: TGTGCCAGCAGTCAAACTAGCGGGGGTTCAGATACGCAGTATTTT.

Remarks on this clone: Since no conserved phenylalanine or tryptophan closes the CDR3, a read error is the likely cause. Because the CDR3's place on the DNA is in doubt, the DNA is left out and the CDR3 is given as listed by TCRdb. J is TRBJ2-3 and V is TRBV2; the table's D call, TRBD2, has no DNA check behind it. The CDR3 is 12 amino acids in total, end residues counted. Germline loops: CDR1 SNHLY, CDR2 FYNNEI. The CDR3 here is CASSESRGAPPL.

The chain uses TRBV5-1 and TRBJ1-6, with TRBD1 as a possible D gene (5 bases). V lost 1 base and J lost 10, with 12 bases in between. The CDR3 has 14 amino acids. Germline V lookup: CDR1 SGHRS, CDR2 YFSETQ. The CDR3 nucleotides read TGCGCCAGCAGCTTGTTAAGCGGGGACTCACCCCTCCACTTT. This gives the protein CASSLLSGDSPLHF.

The chain joins TRBV30 to TRBJ1-4, with a weak D call TRBD1 (6 bases). This CDR3 is 13 amino acids long. Per germline, CDR1 GTSNPN and CDR2 SVGIG (reference sequence). The CDR3 nucleotides are TGTGCACATGGGGGGCAGAATAATGAAAAACTGTTTTTT. As protein: CAHGGQNNEKLFF. The whole variable domain, filled in from reference TRBV30 and TRBJ1-4, reads SQTIHQWPATLVQPVGSPLSLECTVEGTSNPNLYWYRQAAGRGLQLLFYSVGIGQISSEVPQNLSASRPQDRQFILSSKKLLLSDSGFYLCAHGGQNNEKLFFGSGTQLSVL.

This chain joins TRBV7-9 and TRBJ2-5, with 7 bases aligning to TRBD1. The J segment lost 0 bases and the V segment lost 4 bases, leaving 11 bases of the junction unmatched. Per the germline V gene, CDR1 is SEHNR and CDR2 is FQNEAQ (reference sequence). This CDR3 is 17 amino acids long. The CDR3 DNA reads TGTGCCAGCAGCTCCGGGACAGTTCCCTCGTACCAAGAGACCCAGTACTTC. This translates into CASSSGTVPSYQETQYF.

The CDR3 is CASGLVLPGRNNYGYTF. The CDR3 DNA reads as TGTGCTAGTGGTTTGGTACTTCCGGGCAGGAATAACTATGGCTACACCTTC. This chain links TRBV12-5 with TRBJ1-2; D remains unclear. This CDR3 contains 17 residues. The V end was cut by 0 bases, the J end by 1 base, with 15 bases between. Germline-derived CDR1 and CDR2 are LGHNT and FRNRAP.

In this sample, this clone turned up once. Other DNA sequences in this sample translate to the same CDR3. The V and J genes are TRBV11-2 and TRBJ1-1; weak D call: TRBD1 (5 bases). V lost 3 bases and J 1 base, leaving 9 bases between the germline ends. Per germline, CDR1 SGHAT and CDR2 FQNNGV. The CDR3 runs 14 residues. The CDR3 region is CASSLGTPNTEAFF. The CDR3, as DNA: TGTGCCAGCAGCTTGGGGACGCCGAACACTGAAGCTTTCTTT.

The gene calls are TRBV27 and TRBJ1-1; the D gene is possibly TRBD1 (6 bases). Germline CDR1 and CDR2: MNHEY and SMNVEV (reference sequence). The ends were cut back, 2 bases at V and 0 bases at J, with 10 bases in the middle. The CDR3 has 15 residues. Here the CDR3 DNA reads TGTGCCAGCAGTTTACAGGGGCGTATGAACACTGAAGCTTTCTTT. Residues: CASSLQGRMNTEAFF.

Comments on this clone: Other nucleotide sequences from this sample produce the same CDR3. CDR3 residues: CASSQGVTYEQYF. CDR3 nucleotide sequence: TGTGCCAGCAGTCAAGGGGTTACCTACGAGCAGTACTTC. This chain uses TRBV6-5 with TRBJ2-7; maybe TRBD1 (5 bases). The germline gives CDR1 MNHEY, CDR2 SVGAGI. The V and J ends lost 5 bases and 2 bases respectively, with 10 bases between them. The CDR3 consists of 13 residues.